This T cell receptor beta chain was identified in a study of stem cell transplantation in POMP-related autoinflammatory disease (dated by TCRdb to the early 2020s). Concerning the study at large: The study hypothesis was that defective thymoproteasomes impair MHC class I-dependent CD8+ T-cell differentiation and positive selection, which skews the TRB repertoire. Before transplant, CD4+ naive T-cell skewing, low CD8+ T-cell proportions, and reduced T-cell cytokine secretion were observed in patients. The effect of POMP deficiency on T-cell receptor beta repertoire diversity and CDR3 characteristics was assessed using high-throughput TRB sequencing. What the research found in general, with its limitations: PRAID patients trended toward lower TRB diversity and higher clonality across all analyzed T-cell subsets. In PRAID patients, the trend toward increased clonality and lower diversity reached statistical significance only for regulatory T cells. The number of unique TRB V-J gene pairings was restricted in PRAID patients.

This clone was counted once. Its antigen specificity is not known. Base qualities are missing; no much larger clone stands one base away. The CDR3, from cysteine to phenylalanine, totals 15 residues. Only CDR3 DNA remains: 45 bases, in frame from the first base. The trim is 2 bases for V and 0 bases for J, with a gap of 10 bases between the germline ends. From the germline V gene (reference sequence), CDR1 is MNHEY and CDR2 is SMNVEV. Libraries were constructed by the immunoSEQ multiplex PCR assay. From the authors' description of their analysis: Shannon entropy, which takes clonal size distribution into account, was used to quantify repertoire diversity. The Gini-Simpson index (Simpson_1-D) was used to measure inequality in clonotype distribution. TCRdb carries this immuneACCESS record with in-frame sequences only. Its versions omit some clonotypes, under half of them owing to an unresolved V gene in the studies checked, with the rest unexplained. V, J and clone size derive from that table, while D and trimming were established from the DNA sequence. In all, the sample holds 25,000 to 30,000 clones, and around 86% of those were seen once. The ten largest clones capture less than 3% of the sample.

The time point label for this specimen denotes: before hematopoietic stem cell transplant. PRAID was marked by prominent immunodeficiency together with autoinflammation. Before TRB sequencing, the T-cell subsets, namely conventional T cells, CD8+ T cells, regulatory T cells, and T follicular helper cells, were sorted. The chain uses TRBV27 and TRBJ1-2, with no confident D gene call. The starting material was CD4+ T cells from PBMCs, obtained before stem cell transplantation. The receptor comes from a human donor with POMP-related autoinflammation and immune dysregulation (PRAID). The CDR3: CASSLKGEPNYGYTF. The nucleotides read TGTGCCAGCAGTTTAAAAGGTGAGCCTAACTATGGCTACACCTTC.